These 27 T cell receptor beta chains originate from one sample sequenced in a study of blood T cell repertoires in COVID-19. Sequencing was performed with immunoSEQ multiplex PCR; in TCRdb, only in-frame clones are kept and a portion is missing. The table lists around 260,000 clones, 75% to 90% of them singletons. The sample was peripheral blood. These receptors were obtained from a man between 60 and 75 years old who had recovered from COVID-19.

The chain links TRBV15 to TRBJ2-3; the D gene is possibly TRBD1 (6 bases). Trimming shortened V by 3 bases and J by 4 bases, and 17 bases separated the two germline ends. CDR3 size: 16 residues. CDR1 is LNHNV and CDR2 is YYDKDF in the germline V gene (reference sequence). The CDR3 here is CATSRRGTQSPDTQYF. The CDR3 coding sequence is TGTGCCACCAGCAGGAGGGGGACCCAGAGCCCAGATACGCAGTATTTT.

Turning to this clone: Within the sample, other DNA sequences also encode this same CDR3. V gene TRBV29-1 combines with J gene TRBJ1-1, with D tentatively TRBD1 (5 bases). The CDR3 is made up of 13 amino acids. Trimming removed 2 bases from V and 0 bases from J, with 7 bases in between. Germline V lookup: CDR1 SQVTM, CDR2 ANQGSEA. The CDR3 DNA sequence: TGCAGCGTTGAATGGGGCCTGAACACTGAAGCTTTCTTT. Protein: CSVEWGLNTEAFF.

V and J are TRBV29-1 and TRBJ2-2; 11 nucleotides line up with TRBD1. The V and J ends lost 1 base and 7 bases, in that order; junction bases with no gene match: 11. The CDR3 has 17 amino acids. CDR1 and CDR2 (germline): SQVTM, ANQGSEA. The CDR3 region is CSVEGAGTGGIGGELFF. CDR3 nucleotides: TGCAGCGTTGAAGGGGCCGGGACAGGGGGTATCGGCGGGGAGCTGTTTTTT.

This rearrangement joins TRBV21-1 to TRBJ1-2; the table assigns TRBD1, which was not confirmed against the DNA. TRBV21-1 has pseudogene status. The CDR3 spans 14 residues. The CDR3 sequence is CASSKNRTNSGYTF. Here the CDR3 DNA reads TGTGCCAGCAGCAAAAACAGGACCAACTCTGGCTACACCTTC.

The chain couples TRBV5-5 to TRBJ2-1; TRBD2 agrees at 8 bases. Per the germline V gene, CDR1 is SGHKS and CDR2 is YYEKEE (reference sequence). The V segment lost 4 bases and the J segment 0 bases; nucleotides outside the gene matches: 3. The CDR3 totals 15 residues. CDR3: CASSLTSGSYNEQFF. As DNA, the CDR3 is TGTGCCAGCAGCCTAACTAGCGGCTCCTACAATGAGCAGTTCTTC.

J is TRBJ2-7 and V is TRBV5-5; D might be TRBD1 (7 bases). The CDR3 contains 15 residues. Germline CDR1 and CDR2: SGHKS and YYEKEE (reference sequence). Trimming left V 4 bases short and J 6 bases short, with 20 bases between. This chain's CDR3 is CASSRGRWQGGEQYF. The DNA of the CDR3 is TGTGCCAGCAGCCGGGGCCGCTGGCAGGGGGGCGAGCAGTACTTC.

The V gene is TRBV5-8, the J gene TRBJ1-2, with 8 nucleotides matching TRBD1. Germline CDR1 SGHTS, CDR2 YDEGEE. After removal of 0 bases from V and 4 bases from J, the junction contained 8 bases not matched to a gene. This CDR3 region has 16 residues. The CDR3 is CASSLGQRTGLYGYTF. CDR3 sequence (DNA): TGTGCCAGCAGCTTGGGCCAAAGGACAGGGCTCTATGGCTACACCTTC. The full variable domain, its missing parts supplied by reference TRBV5-8 and TRBJ1-2, is EAGVTQSPTHLIKTRGQQATLRCSPISGHTSVYWYQQALGLGLQFLLWYDEGEERNRGNFPPRFSGRQFPNYSSELNVNALELEDSALYLCASSLGQRTGLYGYTFGSGTRLTVV.

A single count supports this clone. V gene TRBV7-6 combines with J gene TRBJ1-6, with 11 nucleotides matching TRBD1. The CDR3 runs to 16 residues. V was clipped by 5 bases and J by 7 bases; unmatched bases: 7. Germline CDR1 is SGHVS and CDR2 is FNYEAQ. The CDR3, as DNA: TGTGCCAGCAGCGGGAGGACAGGGGGCAACAATTCACCCCTCCACTTT. It specifies CASSGRTGGNNSPLHF. The complete variable domain, with remaining parts taken from reference TRBV7-6 and TRBJ1-6, reads GAGVSQSPRYKVTKRGQDVALRCDPISGHVSLYWYRQALGQGPEFLTYFNYEAQQDKSGLPNDRFSAERPEGSISTLTIQRTEQRDSAMYRCASSGRTGGNNSPLHFGNGTRLTVT.

This clone was observed a handful of times. This CDR3 reads CASSHRQGPRHF. The CDR3 nucleotides are TGTGCCAGCAGCCACAGACAGGGGCCGCGGCATTTT. This chain connects TRBV7-8 to TRBJ1-5; 8 nucleotides match TRBD1. Germline CDR1 is SGHVS and CDR2 is FQNEAQ. J lost 15 bases, V lost 5 bases, and 9 bases had no gene match. This CDR3 is 12 amino acids long.

The chain is built from TRBV7-6 and TRBJ1-1, with TRBD1 matching 7 bases. The trim removed 0 bases at V and 5 bases at J, leaving 6 bases unmatched. The length of the CDR3 is 15 residues. CDR1 is SGHVS and CDR2 is FNYEAQ in the germline V gene. This chain's CDR3 is CASSLAQGGRTEAFF. As DNA, the CDR3 is TGTGCCAGCAGCTTAGCGCAAGGGGGCAGAACTGAAGCTTTCTTT.

This rearrangement joins TRBV7-9 to TRBJ1-2; TRBD1 aligns across 9 bases. Germline loops: CDR1 SEHNR, CDR2 FQNEAQ (reference sequence). The CDR3 contains 13 residues. With V trimmed by 4 bases and J by 10 bases, 7 bases remained unmatched. The CDR3 DNA is TGTGCCAGCAGCTCCACAGGGGGCGAGGTCTACACCTTC. Translation gives CASSSTGGEVYTF.

V usage is TRBV6-5 and J usage is TRBJ1-4, with 7 bases matching TRBD1. Germline V gene lookup returns CDR1 MNHEY and CDR2 SVGAGI. This CDR3 spans 16 amino acids. J gave up 8 bases and V 0 bases, and 9 bases lay outside the gene matches. The CDR3 nucleotides read TGTGCCAGCAGTTACTCCGGGACACAGGGGTGGGAAAAACTGTTTTTT. Translating gives CASSYSGTQGWEKLFF.

Only one count was recorded for this clone. V gene TRBV7-2 combines with J gene TRBJ2-7; 9 positions agree with TRBD1. Germline CDR1 and CDR2: SGHTA and FQGNSA. The trim removed 4 bases at V and 1 base at J, leaving 8 bases unmatched. The CDR3 contains 16 residues. CDR3 in amino acids: CASSSIQGTGSYEQYF. The CDR3 nucleotides are TGTGCCAGCAGCTCGATTCAGGGGACAGGGTCCTACGAGCAGTACTTC.

This CDR3 reads CSARLWDEQYF. CDR3 bases: TGCAGCGCCCGACTATGGGACGAGCAGTACTTC. This chain joins TRBV29-1 and TRBJ2-7; D possibly corresponds to TRBD2 (5 bases). Looked up from germline, CDR1 is SQVTM and CDR2 is ANQGSEA. This CDR3 is built from 11 residues. Trimming took off 7 bases at V and 5 bases at J, with 12 bases between the two ends.

The V and J genes are TRBV10-1 and TRBJ2-7, with 10 bases fitting TRBD1. Losses at the gene ends were 3 bases for V and 1 base for J; bases not matched to a gene: 9. The length of the CDR3 is 17 residues. CDR1 and CDR2 (germline): WNHNN, SYGVQD (reference sequence). This chain's CDR3 is CASSDQRRTGGSYEQYF. DNA of the CDR3: TGCGCCAGCAGTGACCAAAGGCGGACAGGGGGATCCTACGAGCAGTACTTC.

V gene TRBV3-1 (or the pseudogene TRBV3-2) combines with J gene TRBJ2-2, with D perhaps TRBD1 (5 bases). Trimming stripped 0 bases from V and 4 bases from J, with 18 bases between. CDR3 length: 18 residues. CDR1 and CDR2 (germline): LGHDT, YNNKEL (reference sequence). CDR3 in amino acids: CASSQDPPMDTRTGELFF. Here the CDR3 DNA reads TGTGCCAGCAGCCAAGATCCGCCCATGGACACACGCACCGGGGAGCTGTTTTTT.

The chain uses TRBV20-1 and TRBJ1-1; D call uncertain. V was pared by 7 bases and J by 4 bases, with 10 bases between. Germline CDR1 DFQATT, CDR2 SNEGSKA (reference sequence). The CDR3 contains 11 residues. CDR3 region: CSELVSTEAFF. In DNA, the CDR3 is TGCAGTGAGCTTGTGAGCACTGAAGCTTTCTTT.

This clone appeared once. J is TRBJ2-2 and V is TRBV5-5; TRBD2 matches 7 bases. Germline lookup yields CDR1 SGHKS and CDR2 YYEKEE (reference sequence). The CDR3 length is 14 residues. The trim removed 7 bases at V and 4 bases at J, leaving 7 bases unmatched. The CDR3 spells CASHPGGSTGELFF. The CDR3 DNA is TGTGCCAGCCACCCCGGGGGGAGCACCGGGGAGCTGTTTTTT.

This chain joins TRBV3-1 (or the pseudogene TRBV3-2) and TRBJ2-1; TRBD2 matches at 10 bases. The germline V gene encodes CDR1 LGHDT and CDR2 YNNKEL (reference sequence). CDR3 length equals 16 residues. Trimming cost V 5 bases and J 0 bases; bases outside gene matches: 4. The CDR3 nucleotides are TGTGCCAGCAGCAAGCGGGGGGGAAGCTCCTACAATGAGCAGTTCTTC. Residues: CASSKRGGSSYNEQFF.

This clone was observed a handful of times. J is TRBJ1-1 and V is TRBV9; D unclear. The CDR3 is made up of 15 amino acids. With 1 base removed from V and 1 base from J, the gap between germline ends came to 11 bases. The germline V gene has CDR1 SGDLS and CDR2 YYNGEE. CDR3 in amino acids: CASSVLPDKNTEAFF. The CDR3 coding sequence is TGTGCCAGCAGCGTACTCCCTGACAAGAACACTGAAGCTTTCTTT.

The genes are TRBV30 and TRBJ1-1, with TRBD1 as a possible D gene (6 bases). Germline lookup yields CDR1 GTSNPN and CDR2 SVGIG (reference sequence). This CDR3 comprises 13 residues. The V end was cut by 1 base, the J end by 3 bases, with 9 bases between. The CDR3, as DNA: TGTGCCTGGAGTGCACAGGGATACACTGAAGCTTTCTTT. Translating gives CAWSAQGYTEAFF.

This chain joins TRBV24-1 and TRBJ1-5, with 8 bases matching TRBD1. The CDR3 runs 20 residues. The germline gives CDR1 KGHDR, CDR2 SFDVKD. With V trimmed by 4 bases and J by 0 bases, 16 bases remained unmatched. The CDR3 bases are TGTGCCACCAGTGACCTAAGGACAGGGCCGCCTCTATATAGCAATCAGCCCCAGCATTTT. Encoded protein: CATSDLRTGPPLYSNQPQHF.

The V call is TRBV5-5, the J call TRBJ2-5; unclear D gene. Trimming removed 0 bases from V and 2 bases from J, with 5 bases in between. Germline CDR1 reads SGHKS; CDR2 reads YYEKEE (reference sequence). The CDR3 length is 13 residues. Written as DNA, the CDR3 is TGTGCCAGCAGCTTGGGACAACAAGAGACCCAGTACTTC. This codes for CASSLGQQETQYF.

The chain is built from TRBV20-1 and TRBJ2-5; a weak D match, TRBD2 (6 bases). Germline assignment: CDR1 DFQATT and CDR2 SNEGSKA (reference sequence). Trimming took off 3 bases at V and 2 bases at J, with 16 bases between the two ends. The CDR3 has 15 amino acids. The CDR3 nucleotides are TGCAGTGCTAGTAGGCTAGCGCGAAGGCAAGAGACCCAGTACTTC. It codes for CSASRLARRQETQYF.

The V call is TRBV14, the J call TRBJ2-3, with 8 bases that match TRBD2. The CDR3 has 15 residues. Losses at the gene ends were 4 bases for V and 1 base for J; bases not matched to a gene: 4. The germline V gene has CDR1 SGHDN and CDR2 FVKESK. The CDR3 region has the DNA TGTGCCAGCAGCCCGGGGGGGGCTGGCACAGATACGCAGTATTTT. It codes for CASSPGGAGTDTQYF.

The chain employs TRBV5-1 and TRBJ2-1; D gene uncertain. Trimming pared 4 bases from V and 3 bases from J, leaving 8 bases between. The CDR3 consists of 13 residues. The germline gives CDR1 SGHRS, CDR2 YFSETQ. CDR3 in DNA: TGCGCCAGCAGCACGAGCGACTACAATGAGCAGTTCTTC. As protein: CASSTSDYNEQFF.

This clone was seen a few times. The chain has TRBV2 and TRBJ2-7; 11 bases fit TRBD1. The junction had 7 bases not matched to a gene; V was cut back by 6 bases and J by 3 bases. Germline loops: CDR1 SNHLY, CDR2 FYNNEI. The CDR3 has 15 amino acids. CDR3 amino acids: CASRGMGQGDYEQYF. In DNA, the CDR3 is TGTGCCAGCAGAGGAATGGGACAGGGGGACTACGAGCAGTACTTC.